The 14 T cell receptor beta chains reported below all come from one sample, sequenced in a study of blood T cell repertoires in COVID-19. TCRdb's table, derived via immunoSEQ multiplex PCR, lists solely in-frame clones and lacks some. The sample holds about 46,000 clones, more than 85% seen once. The sample consisted of PBMCs or T cells enriched from blood (not recorded which). The source is a woman in her forties or fifties who had recovered from COVID-19.

The V call is TRBV2, the J call TRBJ2-1, with 10 bases matching TRBD2. Trimming took 4 bases from V and 10 from J; bases not matched to a gene: 13. Looked up from germline, CDR1 is SNHLY and CDR2 is FYNNEI. The CDR3 is 16 residues long. This CDR3 is CASSGYLAGEGREQFF. Written as DNA, the CDR3 is TGTGCCAGCAGTGGGTATCTAGCGGGAGAGGGGAGGGAGCAGTTCTTC.

The chain recombines TRBV5-1 with TRBJ2-6; D is perhaps TRBD1 (6 bases). V lost 1 base and J 1 base, leaving 9 bases between the germline ends. Germline V gives CDR1 SGHRS, CDR2 YFSETQ. The CDR3 runs 16 residues. CDR3 coding DNA: TGCGCCAGCAGCTTGCCAGGGGCTTCTGGGGCCAACGTCCTGACTTTC. It yields the protein CASSLPGASGANVLTF.

The genes are TRBV5-1 and TRBJ1-6; D is perhaps TRBD1 (6 bases). CDR3 length: 14 residues. Germline CDR1 SGHRS, CDR2 YFSETQ. V was clipped by 4 bases and J by 12 bases, with 17 bases between them. The CDR3 DNA is TGCGCCAGCAGCCAGGACAGACAGCTACTACCCCTCCACTTT. Amino acid sequence: CASSQDRQLLPLHF.

The V gene is TRBV18, the J gene TRBJ2-2, with TRBD2 as a possible D gene (6 bases). The germline CDR1 and CDR2 sequences are KGHSH and LQKENI. The ends were cut back, 2 bases at V and 7 bases at J, with 11 bases in the middle. The CDR3 has 14 residues. CDR3 region: CASSPSGPSGELFF. The CDR3 DNA reads as TGTGCCAGCTCACCAAGCGGGCCGAGCGGGGAGCTGTTTTTT.

The V gene is TRBV28, the J gene TRBJ2-5; D remains ambiguous. Trimming cost V 7 bases and J 2 bases, with 5 bases left between them. This CDR3 comprises 11 residues. Germline V gene sequence: CDR1 MDHEN, CDR2 SYDVKM. The CDR3 is CASTSQETQYF. CDR3 DNA: TGTGCCAGCACCTCTCAAGAGACCCAGTACTTC.

This chain connects TRBV21-1 to TRBJ2-3; TRBD2 is the table's D call and was not checked against the DNA. TRBV21-1 is listed as a pseudogene. The CDR3 runs 17 residues. The CDR3 loop reads CASSNRTSGSGTDTQYF. CDR3 DNA sequence: TGTGCCAGCAGCAACAGGACTAGCGGGTCGGGCACAGATACGCAGTATTTT.

The chain employs TRBV4-3 and TRBJ2-3, with a tentative D call TRBD2 (7 bases). V lost 4 bases, J lost 8 bases, and 19 bases lay in between. Germline V lookup: CDR1 LGHNA, CDR2 YSLEER. The CDR3 is 15 amino acids. The CDR3 DNA reads as TGCGCCAGCAGCCCAGCCCTTGGGGGGGCAGGTACGCAGTATTTT. The encoded protein is CASSPALGGAGTQYF.

The V and J genes are TRBV6-5 and TRBJ1-1; tentatively, D is TRBD1 (5 bases). Between the trimmed V and J ends, which lost 6 bases and 6 bases, there was a span of 17 bases. There are 14 residues in the CDR3. Germline V gives CDR1 MNHEY, CDR2 SVGAGI. CDR3 sequence: CASSPGRVGAEAFF. DNA for the CDR3: TGTGCCAGCAGCCCCGGAAGGGTAGGGGCTGAAGCTTTCTTT.

The rearrangement links TRBV7-2 to TRBJ1-2; D possibly corresponds to TRBD1 (6 bases). The CDR3 sequence is 15 residues long. Germline assignment: CDR1 SGHTA and CDR2 FQGNSA. The V gene lost 3 bases and the J gene lost 3 bases, with 14 bases spanning the gap. The CDR3 region is CASSFRGGADYGYTF. The CDR3 coding sequence is TGTGCCAGCAGCTTCCGGGGGGGCGCTGACTATGGCTACACCTTC.

This clone has only one observation. The chain is built from TRBV30 and TRBJ2-3, with 10 positions matching TRBD2. This CDR3 spans 13 amino acids. Germline lookup yields CDR1 GTSNPN and CDR2 SVGIG (reference sequence). V lost 2 bases, J lost 5 bases, and 1 base stayed unmatched. The CDR3, as DNA: TGTGCCTGGAGTAGCGGGGGGGGAGATACGCAGTATTTT. Protein: CAWSSGGGDTQYF.

CDR3 nucleotide sequence: TGTGCCAGCAGCAAGAGTGGACTAGCGGGAGGGCCCTTCTGTGGCACAGATACGCAGTATTTT. It codes for CASSKSGLAGGPFCGTDTQYF. The rearrangement joins TRBV21-1 to TRBJ2-3; the table's D call TRBD2 went unverified against the DNA. TRBV21-1 is a known pseudogene. The CDR3 runs to 21 residues.

Points on this clone: The sample has other DNA sequences that encode this CDR3 too. V is TRBV6-2 or TRBV6-3 and J is TRBJ2-7; 11 bases are a match to TRBD1. The J segment lost 5 bases and the V segment lost 6 bases, leaving 3 bases of the junction unmatched. Per germline, CDR1 MNHEY and CDR2 SVGEGT. The CDR3 spans 13 residues. The CDR3 nucleotides are TGTGCCAGCAGCGGACAGGGGGCTCACGAGCAGTACTTC. Its protein is CASSGQGAHEQYF.

The chain is built from TRBV6-5 and TRBJ1-6; 7 bases fit TRBD1. The CDR3 spans 13 residues. Per germline, CDR1 MNHEY and CDR2 SVGAGI. The junction had 6 bases not matched to a gene; V was cut back by 6 bases and J by 10 bases. CDR3: CASSLGQASPLHF. The CDR3 coding sequence is TGTGCCAGCAGCTTAGGACAGGCCTCACCCCTCCACTTT.

The V and J genes are TRBV27 and TRBJ2-7, with 7 bases aligning to TRBD1. CDR3 length: 16 residues. From germline, CDR1 is MNHEY and CDR2 SMNVEV (reference sequence). J gave up 6 bases and V 1 base, and 12 bases lay outside the gene matches. CDR3 coding DNA: TGTGCCAGCAGTTTATGGGGACAGTCGGGCGCGGGCGAGCAGTACTTC. Translation gives CASSLWGQSGAGEQYF.